A selection of T cell receptor beta chains follows, all from one sample in a study of identical twins. TCRdb re-called the 5' RACE reads with MiXCR, one entry per CDR3 protein. Of roughly 230,000 distinct CDR3 sequences detected, about 8% appear once; the ten largest clones hold less than 4%. These same data were also listed under a study on yellow fever vaccine responses in identical twins.

Input material: CD8+ T cells sorted from blood. Receptor source: a woman aged 18 to 35 in good health. Both conserved end residues are part of each CDR3. D genes are given only for firm matches. Clone size is given for some rows only: seen once, a few or many times, or a class if the clone is expanded.

v_call	j_call	clone_size	d_call	cdr3_aa	cdr3_nt
TRBV20-1	TRBJ2-7	NA	NA	CSAKPESSYEQYF	TGCAGTGCCAAGCCCGAGAGCTCCTACGAGCAGTACTTC
TRBV6-1	TRBJ2-2	NA	NA	CASRWGGRFDTGELFF	TGTGCCAGCAGGTGGGGGGGGCGCTTCGACACCGGGGAGCTGTTTTTT
TRBV27	TRBJ2-5	NA	NA	CASGWTQETQYF	TGTGCCAGCGGATGGACGCAAGAGACCCAGTACTTC
TRBV28	TRBJ2-7	NA	NA	CASSQGSGEGYEQYF	TGTGCCAGCAGTCAGGGGTCGGGGGAAGGGTACGAGCAGTACTTC
TRBV12-3/TRBV12-4	TRBJ2-1	few	TRBD2	CASSSGLAYNEQFF	TGTGCCAGCAGCTCGGGACTAGCCTACAATGAGCAGTTCTTC
TRBV4-1	TRBJ1-2	many	TRBD1	CASSTGGQGLANYGYTF	TGCGCCAGCAGCACCGGGGGACAGGGCCTTGCTAACTATGGCTACACCTTC
TRBV11-2	TRBJ2-1	NA	NA	CASSFYEGRGNEQFF	TGTGCCAGCAGCTTCTACGAGGGGAGAGGTAATGAGCAGTTCTTC
TRBV5-6	TRBJ2-5	many	NA	CASSLWSGGVDETQYF	TGTGCCAGCAGCTTGTGGAGTGGGGGCGTGGATGAGACCCAGTACTTC
TRBV9	TRBJ1-4	NA	TRBD1	CASSVETGLGTSEKLFF	TGTGCCAGCAGCGTAGAGACAGGGCTAGGTACTAGTGAAAAACTGTTTTTT
TRBV20-1	TRBJ2-7	few	TRBD1	CSATGDHEQYF	TGCAGTGCAACAGGGGACCACGAGCAGTACTTC